The 23 T cell receptor beta chains below all came from one sample that was sequenced in a study of T cells after posttransplantation cyclophosphamide. Sequenced by immunoSEQ multiplex PCR; TCRdb stores in-frame clones only, minus some. The sample lists 66,000 or so clones, over 85% seen once, with about 3.1% in the top ten. The sequenced sample was PBMCs. The receptors shown here come from a woman in her thirties in good health and a related stem cell transplant donor.

The chain couples TRBV7-9 to TRBJ1-3, with D unclear. V lost 3 bases and J lost 1, with 7 bases in between. The CDR3 consists of 14 residues. Germline V lookup: CDR1 SEHNR, CDR2 FQNEAQ (reference sequence). The CDR3 DNA reads as TGTGCCAGCAGCTTGACTGGTTCTGGAAACACCATATATTTT. Translation gives CASSLTGSGNTIYF.

The rearrangement uses TRBV15 and TRBJ1-1; D ambiguous. The CDR3 is 14 amino acids. V was clipped by 5 bases and J by 6 bases, with 16 bases between them. Germline assignment: CDR1 LNHNV and CDR2 YYDKDF (reference sequence). The CDR3 DNA sequence: TGTGCCACCAGCGACGGAGTCGGATCCCCTGAAGCTTTCTTT. It translates to CATSDGVGSPEAFF.

The chain links TRBV9 to TRBJ1-2; D unresolved. Germline V gives CDR1 SGDLS, CDR2 YYNGEE. V lost 4 bases to trimming and J lost 8 bases, with 15 bases between them. CDR3 size: 13 residues. The CDR3 coding sequence is TGTGCCAGCAGCCCTAGCGAGCCCCCGGGCTACACCTTC. Translation gives CASSPSEPPGYTF.

The chain couples TRBV7-9 to TRBJ1-2; D not certain. Per the germline V gene, CDR1 is SEHNR and CDR2 is FQNEAQ (reference sequence). V lost 4 bases and J 5 bases, leaving 20 bases between the germline ends. CDR3 length: 16 residues. CDR3 in DNA: TGTGCCAGCAGCTCTAGATCCCCCCGGGATCGGTATGGCTACACCTTC. It yields the protein CASSSRSPRDRYGYTF.

The J gene is TRBJ2-5, the V gene TRBV4-1; 9 bases are shared with TRBD2. V lost 3 bases and J lost 5; bases outside the gene matches: 13. The CDR3 covers 17 residues. Per germline, CDR1 MGHRA and CDR2 YSYEKL. CDR3 DNA sequence: TGCGCCAGCAGCCACAGGTATCGCGGGGGGGCCGAGGAGACCCAGTACTTC. Amino acids: CASSHRYRGGAEETQYF.

The chain links TRBV28 to TRBJ1-2; 8 nucleotides match TRBD1. The CDR3 totals 15 residues. Looked up from germline, CDR1 is MDHEN and CDR2 is SYDVKM. V shed 5 bases, J shed 4 bases, and the junction held 9 bases outside the gene matches. The chain's CDR3 is CASSRGQGAGYGYTF. The CDR3 nucleotides read TGTGCCAGCAGTCGAGGCCAGGGGGCTGGCTATGGCTACACCTTC.

The V call is TRBV5-1, the J call TRBJ2-7; a weak D match, TRBD1 (5 bases). The CDR3 length is 15 residues. V was trimmed by 3 bases and J by 1 base, leaving 14 bases between them. Germline CDR1 reads SGHRS; CDR2 reads YFSETQ. CDR3 nucleotides: TGCGCCAGCAGCTCCTCCCCTGACAGATCCTACGAGCAGTACTTC. Its translation: CASSSSPDRSYEQYF.

The gene calls are TRBV10-3 and TRBJ2-7, with 7 bases fitting TRBD2. The CDR3 covers 14 residues. Per the germline V gene, CDR1 is ENHRY and CDR2 is SYGVKD. With 5 bases clipped from V and 6 bases from J, the junction kept 10 bases outside the gene matches. This CDR3 is CAISPRGGTGEQYF. The CDR3, as DNA: TGTGCCATCAGTCCCCGCGGGGGTACGGGCGAGCAGTACTTC.

The chain couples TRBV7-2 to TRBJ2-1, with 7 bases that match TRBD1. This CDR3 contains 14 residues. J gave up 6 bases and V 5 bases, and 7 bases lay outside the gene matches. Looked up from germline, CDR1 is SGHTA and CDR2 is FQGNSA. For the CDR3, the DNA is TGTGCCAGCAGCGAGGGACAGCCGGGCAATGAGCAGTTCTTC. This encodes CASSEGQPGNEQFF. The variable domain in full, with the rest retrieved from reference TRBV7-2 and TRBJ2-1, is GAGVSQSPSNKVTEKGKDVELRCDPISGHTALYWYRQSLGQGLEFLIYFQGNSAPDKSGLPSDRFSAERTGGSVSTLTIQRTQQEDSAVYLCASSEGQPGNEQFFGPGTRLTVL.

This clone was seen just once. The CDR3 coding sequence is TGTGCCAGCAGCTTAGCGGGGGAGAGTAGCAATCAGCCCCAGCATTTT. This gives the protein CASSLAGESSNQPQHF. The J gene is TRBJ1-5, the V gene TRBV7-9; a possible D gene is TRBD1 (5 bases). The CDR3 sequence is 16 residues long. Deletions cut 0 bases from V and 0 bases from J, with 9 bases between. The V gene's germline CDR1 is SEHNR and CDR2 FQNEAQ (reference sequence).

Turning to this clone: Different DNA sequences within this sample yield the same CDR3. This chain links TRBV6-6 with TRBJ1-2, with a tentative D call TRBD1 (5 bases). Trimming cost V 2 bases and J 4 bases, with 14 bases left between them. Germline assignment: CDR1 MNHNY and CDR2 SVGAGI (reference sequence). There are 15 residues in the CDR3. This CDR3 reads CASSYVGGRGYGYTF. CDR3 DNA sequence: TGTGCCAGCAGTTACGTCGGGGGTCGGGGCTATGGCTACACCTTC.

The chain recombines TRBV10-3 with TRBJ1-1; 8 bases map to TRBD1. In germline, CDR1 is ENHRY, CDR2 SYGVKD. V shed 6 bases and J 0 bases; nucleotides not matched to a gene: 6. The CDR3 sequence is 15 residues long. The CDR3 sequence is CAIRTGASMNTEAFF. The CDR3 coding sequence is TGTGCCATCAGGACAGGGGCGAGCATGAACACTGAAGCTTTCTTT.

Concerning this clone: This sample also contains other DNA sequences that code for the same CDR3. The V call is TRBV11-2, the J call TRBJ1-5; D remains unclear. This CDR3 is built from 13 residues. V lost 5 bases and J 1 base, leaving 6 bases between the germline ends. The germline CDR1 and CDR2 sequences are SGHAT and FQNNGV. CDR3 in DNA: TGTGCCAGCAGCCCTGGCAGCAATCAGCCCCAGCATTTT. Translating it yields CASSPGSNQPQHF.

This clone has just one count. V usage is TRBV4-1 and J usage is TRBJ1-1; D is uncertain. Trimming took 8 bases from V and 4 from J, leaving 23 bases between them. Germline V CDR1 and CDR2: MGHRA, YSYEKL. This CDR3 is built from 16 residues. The CDR3: CASFHSGMVRATEAFF. The DNA for the CDR3 is TGCGCCAGCTTTCACTCGGGAATGGTTCGTGCCACTGAAGCTTTCTTT.

The rearrangement joins TRBV4-3 to TRBJ2-2; a weak D match, TRBD2 (6 bases). The germline gives CDR1 LGHNA, CDR2 YSLEER. This CDR3 is built from 15 residues. Trimming left V 0 bases short and J 6 bases short, with 11 bases between. In DNA, the CDR3 is TGCGCCAGCAGCCAAGAGCAACTAGCTGCCGGGGAGCTGTTTTTT. Encoded protein: CASSQEQLAAGELFF.

The chain employs TRBV9 and TRBJ1-1; D is unclear. Germline V lookup: CDR1 SGDLS, CDR2 YYNGEE. There are 13 residues in the CDR3. V was clipped by 0 bases and J by 6 bases, with 9 bases between them. CDR3 coding DNA: TGTGCCAGCAGCGTAGAGGCAGACGCTGAAGCTTTCTTT. Amino acid sequence: CASSVEADAEAFF. Full variable domain (missing parts from reference TRBV9 and TRBJ1-1): DSGVTQTPKHLITATGQRVTLRCSPRSGDLSVYWYQQSLDQGLQFLIQYYNGEERAKGNILERFSAQQFPDLHSELNLSSLELGDSALYFCASSVEADAEAFFGQGTRLTVV.

The CDR3 is CAIDSGDAPSGANVLTF. In DNA form, the CDR3 reads TGTGCCATCGACTCGGGGGACGCTCCCTCTGGGGCCAACGTCCTGACTTTC. V is TRBV10-3 and J is TRBJ2-6, with a possible D match to TRBD2 (6 bases). The CDR3 is 17 amino acids. V was shortened by 8 bases and J by 0 bases, with 17 bases between the two germline ends. The germline V gene encodes CDR1 ENHRY and CDR2 SYGVKD.

The chain has TRBV5-1 and TRBJ2-2; the D is unclear. Germline V gene lookup returns CDR1 SGHRS and CDR2 YFSETQ. There are 15 residues in the CDR3. V lost 0 bases to trimming and J lost 5 bases, with 11 bases between them. The CDR3 here is CASSLDFAETGELFF. In DNA form, the CDR3 reads TGCGCCAGCAGCTTGGATTTTGCGGAGACCGGGGAGCTGTTTTTT.

The count of this clone is one. The chain combines TRBV6-5 with TRBJ1-4; 8 bases fit TRBD1. There are 14 residues in the CDR3. V shed 6 bases and J 7 bases; nucleotides not matched to a gene: 7. CDR1 is MNHEY, CDR2 SVGAGI, per germline. The CDR3 spells CASRNGQGGEKLFF. CDR3 bases: TGTGCCAGCAGAAATGGACAGGGAGGTGAAAAACTGTTTTTT.

The chain is built from TRBV7-2 and TRBJ2-3; the D gene is possibly TRBD1 (6 bases). V gave up 0 bases and J gave up 2 bases, with 15 bases separating them. Germline CDR1 and CDR2: SGHTA and FQGNSA. CDR3 length: 17 amino acids. DNA of the CDR3: TGTGCCAGCAGCTTAGCGGCAGGGGCCCGTTACACAGATACGCAGTATTTT. This gives the protein CASSLAAGARYTDTQYF.

The chain's CDR3 is CASSPTGVIYGYTF. Here the CDR3 DNA reads TGTGCCAGCTCCCCGACAGGGGTCATCTATGGCTACACCTTC. The V and J genes are TRBV18 and TRBJ1-2, with 8 nucleotides matching TRBD1. With V trimmed by 6 bases and J by 4 bases, 7 bases remained unmatched. Germline assignment: CDR1 KGHSH and CDR2 LQKENI. The CDR3 has 14 residues.

This rearrangement joins TRBV7-9 to TRBJ2-7; 12 bases are shared with TRBD2. In germline, CDR1 is SEHNR, CDR2 FQNEAQ (reference sequence). V shed 5 bases and J 4 bases; nucleotides not matched to a gene: 6. The CDR3 consists of 15 residues. The DNA for the CDR3 is TGTGCCAGCAGCCCCCGGACTAGCGGGGAGTACGAGCAGTACTTC. It translates to CASSPRTSGEYEQYF. Full variable domain (missing parts from reference TRBV7-9 and TRBJ2-7): DTGVSQNPRHKITKRGQNVTFRCDPISEHNRLYWYRQTLGQGPEFLTYFQNEAQLEKSRLLSDRFSAERPKGSFSTLEIQRTEQGDSAMYLCASSPRTSGEYEQYFGPGTRLTVT.

This rearrangement joins TRBV20-1 to TRBJ1-1; maybe TRBD1 (5 bases). This CDR3 is built from 11 residues. V was shortened by 6 bases and J by 6 bases, with 11 bases between the two germline ends. Germline loops: CDR1 DFQATT, CDR2 SNEGSKA (reference sequence). The CDR3 is CSAPGLAEAFF. The CDR3 nucleotides read TGCAGTGCCCCGGGGCTGGCTGAAGCTTTCTTT.